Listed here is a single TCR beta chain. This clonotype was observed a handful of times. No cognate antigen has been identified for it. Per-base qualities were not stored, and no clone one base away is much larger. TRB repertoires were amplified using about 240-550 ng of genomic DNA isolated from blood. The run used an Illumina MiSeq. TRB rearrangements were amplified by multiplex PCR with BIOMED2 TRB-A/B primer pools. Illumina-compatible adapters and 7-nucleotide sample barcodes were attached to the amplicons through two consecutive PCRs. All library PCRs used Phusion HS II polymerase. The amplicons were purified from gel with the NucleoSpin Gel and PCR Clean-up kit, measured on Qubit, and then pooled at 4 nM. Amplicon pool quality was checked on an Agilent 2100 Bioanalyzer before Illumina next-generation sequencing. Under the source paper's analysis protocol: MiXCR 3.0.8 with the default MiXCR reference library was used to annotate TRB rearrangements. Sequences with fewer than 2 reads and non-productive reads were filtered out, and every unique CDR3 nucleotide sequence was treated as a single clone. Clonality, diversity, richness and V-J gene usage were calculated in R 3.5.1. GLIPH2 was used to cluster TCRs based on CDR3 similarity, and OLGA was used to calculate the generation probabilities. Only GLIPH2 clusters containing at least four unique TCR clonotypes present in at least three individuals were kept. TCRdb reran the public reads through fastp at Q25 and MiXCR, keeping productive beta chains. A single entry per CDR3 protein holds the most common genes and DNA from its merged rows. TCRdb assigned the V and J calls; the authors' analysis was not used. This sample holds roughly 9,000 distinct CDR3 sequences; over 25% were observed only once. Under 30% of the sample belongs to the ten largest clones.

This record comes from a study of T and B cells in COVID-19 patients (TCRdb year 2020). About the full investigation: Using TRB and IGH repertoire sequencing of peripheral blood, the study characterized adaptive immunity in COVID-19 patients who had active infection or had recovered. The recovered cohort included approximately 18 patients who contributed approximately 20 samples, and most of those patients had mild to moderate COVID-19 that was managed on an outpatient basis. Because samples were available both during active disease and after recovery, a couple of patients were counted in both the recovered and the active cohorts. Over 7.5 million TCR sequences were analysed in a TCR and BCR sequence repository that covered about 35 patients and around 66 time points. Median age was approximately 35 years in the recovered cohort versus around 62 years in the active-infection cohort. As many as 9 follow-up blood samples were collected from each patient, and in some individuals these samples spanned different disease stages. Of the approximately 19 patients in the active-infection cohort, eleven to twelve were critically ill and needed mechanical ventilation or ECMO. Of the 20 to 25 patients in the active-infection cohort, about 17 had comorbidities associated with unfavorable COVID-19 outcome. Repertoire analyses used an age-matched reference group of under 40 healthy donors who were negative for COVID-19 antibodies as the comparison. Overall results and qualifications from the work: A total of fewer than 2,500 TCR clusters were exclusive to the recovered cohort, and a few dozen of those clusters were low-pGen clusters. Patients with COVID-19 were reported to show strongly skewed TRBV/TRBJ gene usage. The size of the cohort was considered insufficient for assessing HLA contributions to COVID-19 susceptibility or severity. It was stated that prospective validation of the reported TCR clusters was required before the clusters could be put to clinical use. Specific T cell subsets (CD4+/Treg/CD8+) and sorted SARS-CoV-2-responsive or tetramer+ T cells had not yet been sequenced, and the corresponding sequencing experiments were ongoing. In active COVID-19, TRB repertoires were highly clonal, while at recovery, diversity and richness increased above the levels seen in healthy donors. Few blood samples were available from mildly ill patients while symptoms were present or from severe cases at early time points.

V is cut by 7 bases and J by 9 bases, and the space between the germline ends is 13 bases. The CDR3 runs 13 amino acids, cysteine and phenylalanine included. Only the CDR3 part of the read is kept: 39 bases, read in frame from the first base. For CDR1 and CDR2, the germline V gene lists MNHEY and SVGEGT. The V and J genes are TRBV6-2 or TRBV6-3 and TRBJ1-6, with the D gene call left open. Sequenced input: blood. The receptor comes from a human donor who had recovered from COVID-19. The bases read TGTGCCAGCAAGGGCGGGCCAATTTCACCCCTCCACTTT. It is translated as CASKGGPISPLHF.